The 6 T cell receptor beta chains reported below all come from one sample, sequenced in a study of cytomegalovirus exposure and HLA in healthy donors. 13 Jbeta primers and 60 Vbeta primers were used for the PCR. Sequencing was performed with immunoSEQ multiplex PCR; in TCRdb, only in-frame clones are kept and a portion is missing. The data contain about 150,000 clones, 77% of them singletons. Material: PBMCs. Receptor source: a woman younger than 45 in good health and CMV-seropositive.

This clone was detected only once. The chain recombines TRBV6-5 with TRBJ2-3, with 8 positions matching TRBD1. Per the germline V gene, CDR1 is MNHEY and CDR2 is SVGAGI. This CDR3 has 15 residues. The V and J ends lost 11 bases and 1 base, in that order; junction bases with no gene match: 11. The CDR3 nucleotides read TGTGCCGTCCGCAGGGCGACAGGGGGCACAGATACGCAGTATTTT. Protein: CAVRRATGGTDTQYF.

The J gene is TRBJ1-2, the V gene TRBV5-1; D perhaps matches TRBD1 (5 bases). V lost 4 bases, J lost 4 bases, and 14 bases lay in between. The CDR3 has 14 amino acids. Germline V gene lookup returns CDR1 SGHRS and CDR2 YFSETQ. CDR3 nucleotides: TGCGCCAGCAGCGTTGGGGGGGTAGGCTATGGCTACACCTTC. It translates to CASSVGGVGYGYTF.

The V call is TRBV27, the J call TRBJ1-4; D ambiguous. Germline-derived CDR1 and CDR2 are MNHEY and SMNVEV (reference sequence). V was pared by 0 bases and J by 0 bases, with 5 bases between. The CDR3 runs to 15 residues. CDR3 residues: CASSLSSATNEKLFF. As DNA, the CDR3 is TGTGCCAGCAGTTTATCGTCCGCAACTAATGAAAAACTGTTTTTT.

This CDR3 is CASSLVGQGGEKLFF. For the CDR3, the DNA is TGTGCCAGCAGCTTGGTGGGACAGGGGGGTGAAAAACTGTTTTTT. This sequence joins TRBV5-6 and TRBJ1-4, with 11 bases identical to TRBD1. Trimming at V came to 0 bases and at J to 7 bases, leaving 2 bases not matched to a gene. CDR3 length: 15 amino acids. Germline V gene sequence: CDR1 SGHDT, CDR2 YYEEEE.

The rearrangement joins TRBV7-2 to TRBJ2-1; 10 bases match TRBD1. CDR1 is SGHTA, CDR2 FQGNSA, per germline. This CDR3 region has 16 residues. J gave up 3 bases and V 3 bases, and 5 bases lay outside the gene matches. The CDR3 DNA is TGTGCCAGCAGCTTCACCGGGACAGGGGTCTACAATGAGCAGTTCTTC. Its translation: CASSFTGTGVYNEQFF.

V and J are TRBV6-5 and TRBJ1-1; 9 bases are shared with TRBD1. The V gene end was trimmed by 6 bases and the J gene end by 5 bases; junction bases not matched to a gene: 10. In germline, CDR1 is MNHEY, CDR2 SVGAGI. The CDR3 sequence is 15 residues long. This CDR3 reads CASRLATGGVTEAFF. CDR3 in DNA: TGTGCCAGCAGACTCGCGACAGGGGGTGTTACTGAAGCTTTCTTT.